The 24 T cell receptor beta chains reported below all come from one sample, sequenced in a study of identical twins. TCRdb passed the 5' RACE reads through MiXCR, listing each CDR3 protein once. This table has around 250,000 distinct CDR3 sequences, 5.5% to 7.5% appearing once. These data were also reused for a study on T cells expressing NK-cell markers.

Sequenced: CD8+ T cells sorted from blood. The receptors stem from a woman between 18 and 29 years old in good health.

At least ten counts were recorded for this clonotype. The chain joins TRBV12-3 or TRBV12-4 to TRBJ1-6; D is possibly TRBD1 (5 bases). V dropped 4 bases and J dropped 10 bases, with 11 bases sitting between them. The CDR3 contains 13 residues. The CDR3 reads CASSSTGKSPLHF. DNA for the CDR3: TGTGCCAGCAGTTCCACAGGCAAATCACCCCTCCACTTT.

This clonotype was detected a few times. The V call is TRBV27, the J call TRBJ2-3; 12 bases are a match to TRBD2. V lost 3 bases, J lost 2 bases, and 9 bases stayed unmatched. Germline V lookup: CDR1 MNHEY, CDR2 SMNVEV (reference sequence). This CDR3 is 18 amino acids long. This chain's CDR3 is CASSLSPSGRAVTDTQYF. The CDR3 bases are TGTGCCAGCAGTTTGTCTCCTAGCGGGAGGGCCGTCACAGATACGCAGTATTTT.

This clonotype was recorded a few times. This chain connects TRBV29-1 to TRBJ2-1; D ambiguous. This CDR3 region has 13 residues. CDR1 and CDR2 from the germline V gene are SQVTM and ANQGSEA. V gave up 8 bases and J gave up 5 bases, with 16 bases separating them. CDR3: CSLHPNADNEQFF. CDR3 DNA sequence: TGCAGCCTGCACCCTAATGCCGACAATGAGCAGTTCTTC.

This clonotype has at least ten counts. This sequence joins TRBV20-1 and TRBJ2-1; 9 bases are a match to TRBD2. This CDR3 has 23 amino acids. J was trimmed by 3 bases and V by 0 bases; bases with no gene match: 27. Germline V gene sequence: CDR1 DFQATT, CDR2 SNEGSKA (reference sequence). The CDR3 sequence is CSARDRGGGPGTSPLYFYNEQFF. CDR3 DNA: TGCAGTGCTAGAGATCGGGGTGGGGGCCCCGGGACTAGCCCCCTATACTTCTACAATGAGCAGTTCTTC.

Many counts were recorded for this clonotype. V gene TRBV20-1 combines with J gene TRBJ1-2; maybe TRBD1 (6 bases). The V gene's germline CDR1 is DFQATT and CDR2 SNEGSKA (reference sequence). The CDR3 runs to 11 residues. Trimming pared 6 bases from V and 6 bases from J, leaving 11 bases between. CDR3 bases: TGCAGTGCGCCCCAGGGGAATGGCTACACCTTC. Protein: CSAPQGNGYTF.

The chain recombines TRBV18 with TRBJ2-1; no clear D. The CDR3 runs 11 residues. V was pared by 3 bases and J by 8 bases, with 5 bases between. The V gene's germline CDR1 is KGHSH and CDR2 LQKENI. CDR3 DNA sequence: TGTGCCAGCTCACCCTGGGATGAGCAGTTCTTC. It codes for CASSPWDEQFF.

The chain joins TRBV25-1 to TRBJ2-3; D not resolved. Trimming stripped 0 bases from V and 1 base from J, with 11 bases between. The CDR3 consists of 16 residues. Per germline, CDR1 MGHDK and CDR2 SYGVNS. The CDR3 here is CASSEYTGLGTDTQYF. In DNA, the CDR3 is TGTGCCAGCAGTGAATATACCGGGTTAGGCACAGATACGCAGTATTTT.

The chain recombines TRBV12-5 with TRBJ1-2; D not resolved. V dropped 5 bases and J dropped 0 bases, with 7 bases sitting between them. This CDR3 contains 13 residues. Germline-derived CDR1 and CDR2 are LGHNT and FRNRAP. The CDR3 sequence is CASGPRTNYGYTF. CDR3 nucleotide sequence: TGTGCTAGTGGTCCCAGGACTAACTATGGCTACACCTTC.

This clonotype showed up many times. The CDR3 is CATSTRGFYGYTF. The CDR3 DNA follows: TGTGCCACCAGCACCCGGGGCTTCTATGGCTACACCTTC. V and J are TRBV15 and TRBJ1-2; tentatively, D is TRBD1 (5 bases). V lost 4 bases to trimming and J lost 4 bases, with 10 bases between them. The CDR3 runs to 13 residues. The V gene's germline CDR1 is LNHNV and CDR2 YYDKDF (reference sequence).

The sample holds a few counts of this clonotype. The rearrangement uses TRBV11-2 and TRBJ2-5; 15 positions agree with TRBD2. V lost 1 base, J lost 5 bases, and 11 bases stayed unmatched. This CDR3 is 19 amino acids long. Per germline, CDR1 SGHAT and CDR2 FQNNGV. The CDR3 here is CASSLGPWTSGGASETQYF. CDR3 sequence (DNA): TGTGCCAGCAGCTTAGGCCCATGGACTAGCGGGGGGGCCAGCGAGACCCAGTACTTC.

This clonotype was observed at least ten times. The chain employs TRBV6-4 and TRBJ2-3; maybe TRBD1 (5 bases). Trimming took 6 bases from V and 1 from J, leaving 11 bases between them. Germline CDR1 and CDR2: MRHNA and SNTAGT. The CDR3 extends over 14 amino acids. In DNA, the CDR3 is TGTGCCAGCAGCCTCAGGGTGGGCACAGATACGCAGTATTTT. Its translation: CASSLRVGTDTQYF.

This clonotype showed up just a few times. This rearrangement joins TRBV29-1 to TRBJ2-6, with 8 bases aligning to TRBD1. CDR1 and CDR2 (germline): SQVTM, ANQGSEA. V dropped 3 bases and J dropped 2; count of bases not matched to a gene: 3. This CDR3 is built from 15 residues. CDR3 sequence (DNA): TGCAGCGTTGACCAGGGGGCAGCTGGGGCCAACGTCCTGACTTTC. Amino acid sequence: CSVDQGAAGANVLTF.

This clonotype was observed a few times. The CDR3 DNA is TGTGCCAGCAGCGTACTCGGGCGGGCTAGCACAGATACGCAGTATTTT. It is translated as CASSVLGRASTDTQYF. The rearrangement joins TRBV7-9 to TRBJ2-3, with TRBD2 as a possible D gene (5 bases). V was clipped by 5 bases and J by 0 bases, with 15 bases between them. This CDR3 region has 16 residues. The V gene's germline CDR1 is SEHNR and CDR2 FQNEAQ (reference sequence).

This chain connects TRBV20-1 to TRBJ1-3, with 7 bases matching TRBD1. This CDR3 has 17 residues. Trimming at V came to 1 base and at J to 0 bases, leaving 9 bases not matched to a gene. Germline CDR1 reads DFQATT; CDR2 reads SNEGSKA (reference sequence). This chain's CDR3 is CSARGPTTGISGNTIYF. In nucleotides, the CDR3 is TGCAGTGCTAGAGGACCTACGACAGGGATCTCTGGAAACACCATATATTTT.

This clonotype was recorded at least ten times. This sequence joins TRBV3-1 and TRBJ1-2; maybe TRBD1 (6 bases). With 1 base removed from V and 4 bases from J, the gap between germline ends came to 10 bases. The CDR3 spans 14 residues. Germline CDR1 reads LGHDT; CDR2 reads YNNKEL (reference sequence). The CDR3 loop reads CASSQVGQLYGYTF. CDR3 coding DNA: TGTGCCAGCAGCCAAGTGGGACAACTCTATGGCTACACCTTC.

This clonotype has ten or more counts. This chain connects TRBV20-1 to TRBJ1-2, with no clear D. The CDR3 sequence is 14 residues long. The germline gives CDR1 DFQATT, CDR2 SNEGSKA (reference sequence). The V and J ends lost 3 bases and 5 bases respectively, with 16 bases between them. This CDR3 is CSASTQLEGYGYTF. DNA of the CDR3: TGCAGTGCTAGCACACAGCTGGAGGGTTATGGCTACACCTTC.

The gene calls are TRBV7-9 and TRBJ2-7, with D hard to call. The CDR3 runs to 15 residues. Germline lookup yields CDR1 SEHNR and CDR2 FQNEAQ (reference sequence). Trimming took off 2 bases at V and 1 base at J, with 12 bases between the two ends. The CDR3: CASSLYLPGSYEQYF. The CDR3 nucleotides read TGTGCCAGCAGCTTATATTTGCCAGGTTCCTACGAGCAGTACTTC.

Ten or more counts support this clonotype. V usage is TRBV6-5 and J usage is TRBJ2-7; 10 bases are a match to TRBD2. Germline CDR1 is MNHEY and CDR2 is SVGAGI. With 4 bases clipped from V and 2 bases from J, the junction kept 5 bases outside the gene matches. The CDR3 has 15 residues. The CDR3 spells CASSSVAGGTYEQYF. DNA for the CDR3: TGTGCCAGCAGTTCAGTAGCGGGGGGAACCTACGAGCAGTACTTC.

This clonotype was counted a few times. The chain combines TRBV27 with TRBJ2-7, with D unclear. The CDR3 has 13 residues. Trimming stripped 6 bases from V and 3 bases from J, with 12 bases between. Per the germline V gene, CDR1 is MNHEY and CDR2 is SMNVEV (reference sequence). The chain's CDR3 is CASSQIQSYEQYF. Here the CDR3 DNA reads TGTGCCAGCAGCCAAATACAGAGCTACGAGCAGTACTTC.

This clonotype was detected only a few times. V gene TRBV9 combines with J gene TRBJ2-1; 11 nucleotides align to TRBD2. V shed 3 bases and J 8 bases; nucleotides not matched to a gene: 7. In germline, CDR1 is SGDLS, CDR2 YYNGEE. The length of the CDR3 is 15 residues. The CDR3 region has the DNA TGTGCCAGCAGCGAACGACTAGCGGGGATGCATGAGCAGTTCTTC. Its protein is CASSERLAGMHEQFF.

A few counts support this clonotype. The genes are TRBV7-8 and TRBJ2-5; perhaps TRBD2 as D (6 bases). The CDR3 covers 17 residues. Germline V gene data show CDR1 as SGHVS and CDR2 as FQNEAQ. V shed 8 bases and J shed 5 bases, with 27 bases lying between them. The CDR3 sequence: CASLRDPISRVEETQYF. DNA of the CDR3: TGTGCCAGCCTGCGGGACCCCATTTCTCGGGTAGAGGAGACCCAGTACTTC.

There are many counts of this clonotype. J is TRBJ2-3 and V is TRBV27; D gene ambiguous. V was shortened by 5 bases and J by 5 bases, with 17 bases between the two germline ends. CDR1 and CDR2 (germline): MNHEY, SMNVEV (reference sequence). This CDR3 is 15 amino acids long. The DNA for the CDR3 is TGTGCCAGCAGTCCCTTCGGCGGCCCGGGAGATACGCAGTATTTT. It specifies CASSPFGGPGDTQYF.

The rearrangement links TRBV20-1 to TRBJ2-1; 16 nucleotides match TRBD2. The CDR3 spans 18 residues. J lost 7 bases, V lost 4 bases, and 13 bases had no gene match. Germline values: CDR1 DFQATT, CDR2 SNEGSKA (reference sequence). The CDR3 coding sequence is TGCAGTGCTACGATGGGGACTAGCGGGAGGGCCCGGTGGAATGAGCAGTTCTTC. Translated, it gives CSATMGTSGRARWNEQFF.

In this sample, this clonotype turned up many times. This rearrangement joins TRBV7-8 to TRBJ2-5, with D possibly being TRBD1 (7 bases). The length of the CDR3 is 14 residues. The germline CDR1 and CDR2 sequences are SGHVS and FQNEAQ. Trimming cost V 8 bases and J 0 bases, with 13 bases left between them. The CDR3 nucleotides read TGTGCCAGCGGAGGGGACAGCTACCAAGAGACCCAGTACTTC. Residues: CASGGDSYQETQYF. Based on the CDR3 plus reference TRBV7-8 and TRBJ2-5, the full variable domain is GAGVSQSPRYKVAKRGQDVALRCDPISGHVSLFWYQQALGQGPEFLTYFQNEAQLDKSGLPSDRFFAERPEGSVSTLKIQRTQQEDSAVYLCASGGDSYQETQYFGPGTRLLVL.